The 21 T cell receptor beta chains listed next were all sequenced from one sample in a study of T cells in Graves' hyperthyroidism and ophthalmopathy. The CDR3 regions of TCR beta were amplified from RNA transcripts. Initially, a first-round RT-PCR of the TCR CDR3 employed the HTBI primer set. TCRdb fed the multiplex PCR reads into MiXCR, producing one record per CDR3 protein. The table has under 700,000 distinct CDR3 sequences, roughly 17% seen once. The source material was blood. The receptor set was obtained from a woman aged 18-35 years with Graves' hyperthyroidism.

This clonotype was found many times. This chain joins TRBV7-8 and TRBJ2-3; TRBD1 is a possible D gene (6 bases). CDR3 length equals 12 residues. Looked up from germline, CDR1 is SGHVS and CDR2 is FQNEAQ. V was trimmed by 4 bases and J by 6 bases, leaving 8 bases between them. The CDR3 DNA sequence: TGTGCCAGCAGCTACAGGGAGGATACGCAGTATTTT. Translating gives CASSYREDTQYF.

CDR3 nucleotide sequence: TGTGCCAGCAGCCAAGATGGGCAGGGGTATGGCTACACCTTC. This encodes CASSQDGQGYGYTF. The chain is built from TRBV4-2 and TRBJ1-2; tentatively, D is TRBD1 (6 bases). CDR3 size: 14 residues. Per germline, CDR1 LGHNA and CDR2 YNFKEQ. V was pared by 0 bases and J by 5 bases, with 10 bases between.

This chain joins TRBV11-3 and TRBJ2-3; D perhaps matches TRBD2 (5 bases). Trimming removed 5 bases at V and 0 bases at J, with 18 bases between. This CDR3 comprises 17 residues. Germline CDR1 and CDR2: SGHNT and YENEEA. The CDR3 DNA reads TGTGCCAGCAGCCGGCGGGTCCTGGGCACGAGCACAGATACGCAGTATTTT. It encodes CASSRRVLGTSTDTQYF.

V usage is TRBV10-3 and J usage is TRBJ2-7; D may be TRBD2 (6 bases). Germline V gene sequence: CDR1 ENHRY, CDR2 SYGVKD. CDR3 length equals 12 residues. Trimming shortened V by 8 bases and J by 6 bases, and 14 bases separated the two germline ends. CDR3 protein: CAIGEERFEQYF. In DNA, the CDR3 is TGTGCCATCGGGGAGGAGCGGTTCGAGCAGTACTTC.

This chain uses TRBV3-1 with TRBJ2-1, with 10 bases fitting TRBD2. Germline V gene lookup returns CDR1 LGHDT and CDR2 YNNKEL (reference sequence). The junction had 5 bases not matched to a gene; V was cut back by 2 bases and J by 7 bases. The CDR3 sequence is 15 residues long. The CDR3 DNA follows: TGTGCCAGCAGCCAACTTCGTAGCGGGGGGAATGAGCAGTTCTTC. Protein product: CASSQLRSGGNEQFF.

This clonotype appeared many times. V and J are TRBV7-2 and TRBJ2-1; D possibly corresponds to TRBD2 (5 bases). The CDR3 has 16 amino acids. Trimming took 4 bases from V and 7 from J, leaving 20 bases between them. Germline-derived CDR1 and CDR2 are SGHTA and FQGNSA. The CDR3 nucleotides read TGTGCCAGCAGCTACGGACTCGGGTCAGCTCCGAATGAGCAGTTCTTC. Its translation is CASSYGLGSAPNEQFF.

This clonotype was seen repeatedly, ten times or more. The rearrangement joins TRBV12-3 or TRBV12-4 to TRBJ2-5; 9 bases line up with TRBD1. With 4 bases clipped from V and 2 bases from J, the junction kept 5 bases outside the gene matches. The CDR3 spans 15 residues. DNA of the CDR3: TGTGCCAGCAGTTCCGGGACAGGGAGGCAAGAGACCCAGTACTTC. This codes for CASSSGTGRQETQYF.

This clonotype occurred a few times. The rearrangement joins TRBV2 to TRBJ2-1; tentative D call: TRBD2 (6 bases). Trimming took 1 base from V and 12 from J, leaving 7 bases between them. Germline V gives CDR1 SNHLY, CDR2 FYNNEI. This CDR3 contains 11 residues. The CDR3 here is CASSEVGRQFF. CDR3 DNA sequence: TGTGCCAGCAGTGAAGTCGGGAGGCAGTTCTTC.

This clonotype was observed a few times. This sequence joins TRBV20-1 and TRBJ1-5; D is unclear. Germline-derived CDR1 and CDR2 are DFQATT and SNEGSKA (reference sequence). This CDR3 spans 12 amino acids. V lost 6 bases and J 3 bases, leaving 9 bases between the germline ends. This CDR3 is CSAAGLNQPQHF. The CDR3 region has the DNA TGCAGTGCGGCAGGCCTCAATCAGCCCCAGCATTTT.

A remark on this clonotype: A much larger clone lies one base from this, so it may be a read error. This chain joins TRBV5-6 and TRBJ2-7; D remains ambiguous. The CDR3 runs 14 residues. In germline, CDR1 is SGHDT, CDR2 YYEEEE. The DNA of the CDR3 is TGTGCCAGCAGCGGAAGGCGGCGCAACTACGAGCGGTACTTC. Translated: CASSGRRRNYERYF.

The rearrangement links TRBV7-6 to TRBJ2-5; 8 bases match TRBD2. V lost 5 bases and J lost 4; bases outside the gene matches: 9. Germline V lookup: CDR1 SGHVS, CDR2 FNYEAQ. The CDR3 length is 15 residues. For the CDR3, the DNA is TGTGCCAGCAGCCCGGGTGCAAGCGGGGGAGAGACCCAGTACTTC. Translated: CASSPGASGGETQYF. The whole variable domain, filled in from reference TRBV7-6 and TRBJ2-5, reads GAGVSQSPRYKVTKRGQDVALRCDPISGHVSLYWYRQALGQGPEFLTYFNYEAQQDKSGLPNDRFSAERPEGSISTLTIQRTEQRDSAMYRCASSPGASGGETQYFGPGTRLLVL.

This chain joins TRBV5-6 and TRBJ2-5; TRBD1 is a possible D gene (5 bases). This CDR3 region has 18 residues. CDR1 SGHDT and CDR2 YYEEEE come from the germline V gene. V was shortened by 3 bases and J by 0 bases, with 21 bases between the two germline ends. The CDR3 here is CASSYAVRGPTYQETQYF. The CDR3 coding sequence is TGTGCCAGCAGCTATGCTGTAAGGGGCCCTACATACCAAGAGACCCAGTACTTC.

CDR3 amino acids: CASTSPGGTEAFF. DNA of the CDR3: TGTGCCAGCACTTCCCCAGGGGGCACTGAAGCTTTCTTT. The V and J genes are TRBV2 and TRBJ1-1; 7 nucleotides agree with TRBD1. Trimming at V came to 7 bases and at J to 4 bases, leaving 6 bases not matched to a gene. This CDR3 is built from 13 residues. Germline V gene data show CDR1 as SNHLY and CDR2 as FYNNEI.

Ten or more counts support this clonotype. The genes are TRBV6-1 and TRBJ2-1; D perhaps matches TRBD2 (5 bases). V was clipped by 6 bases and J by 6 bases, with 15 bases between them. The CDR3 length is 14 residues. Germline CDR1 reads MNHNS; CDR2 reads SASEGT. The CDR3 region has the DNA TGTGCCAGCAGCTACTCACTAGGGTCCAATGAGCAGTTCTTC. It yields the protein CASSYSLGSNEQFF.

This clonotype was picked up many times. The gene calls are TRBV19 and TRBJ2-1; 10 bases line up with TRBD2. Germline V gene sequence: CDR1 LNHDA, CDR2 SQIVND (reference sequence). The CDR3 loop spans 15 amino acids. Trimming removed 4 bases from V and 2 bases from J; junction bases left unmatched: 2. This CDR3 is CASSNLAGAYNEQFF. The DNA for the CDR3 is TGTGCCAGTAGTAACCTAGCGGGGGCCTACAATGAGCAGTTCTTC.

This clonotype was observed many times. J is TRBJ2-3 and V is TRBV6-1; TRBD2 matches 8 bases. The CDR3 has 17 residues. The junction had 12 bases not matched to a gene; V was cut back by 2 bases and J by 5 bases. CDR1 is MNHNS, CDR2 SASEGT, per germline. The CDR3 is CASSERTSFTMVDTQYF. The CDR3, as DNA: TGTGCCAGCAGTGAAAGGACTAGCTTCACGATGGTAGATACGCAGTATTTT.

This clonotype occurred once. This chain joins TRBV4-3 and TRBJ2-7; 10 nucleotides agree with TRBD2. V trimming: 1 base; J trimming: 5 bases; junction bases outside the gene matches: 8. The length of the CDR3 is 16 residues. CDR1 and CDR2 (germline): LGHNA, YSLEER. The CDR3 sequence: CASSQGLSGGANEQYF. CDR3 nucleotide sequence: TGCGCCAGCAGCCAAGGGCTCAGCGGGGGGGCTAACGAGCAGTACTTC.

This clonotype was picked up a small number of times. The chain links TRBV9 to TRBJ2-7; 7 nucleotides match TRBD1. V gave up 4 bases and J gave up 4 bases; unmatched junction bases: 14. The germline gives CDR1 SGDLS, CDR2 YYNGEE. CDR3 length equals 16 residues. CDR3 in amino acids: CASSPGQDRTKYEQYF. As DNA, the CDR3 is TGTGCCAGCAGCCCCGGCCAGGACAGGACAAAATACGAGCAGTACTTC. The full variable domain, rest sourced from reference TRBV9 and TRBJ2-7, is DSGVTQTPKHLITATGQRVTLRCSPRSGDLSVYWYQQSLDQGLQFLIQYYNGEERAKGNILERFSAQQFPDLHSELNLSSLELGDSALYFCASSPGQDRTKYEQYFGPGTRLTVT.

This clonotype has at least ten counts. The V gene is TRBV6-1, the J gene TRBJ2-5, with 8 bases that match TRBD2. Germline V gene data show CDR1 as MNHNS and CDR2 as SASEGT. Trimming at V came to 1 base and at J to 3 bases, leaving 10 bases not matched to a gene. The CDR3 has 17 residues. In nucleotides, the CDR3 is TGTGCCAGCAGTGAAGTAAAGGCTAGCGGGCGAAAAGAGACCCAGTACTTC. Translated: CASSEVKASGRKETQYF.

At least ten counts were recorded for this clonotype. This sequence joins TRBV7-8 and TRBJ1-2, with D unclear. V lost 2 bases and J 5 bases, leaving 18 bases between the germline ends. CDR1 is SGHVS and CDR2 is FQNEAQ in the germline V gene. This CDR3 has 16 residues. Here the CDR3 DNA reads TGTGCCAGCAGCTTATTGAGGAGCGGGGAAGGGTATGGCTACACCTTC. Protein: CASSLLRSGEGYGYTF.

This clonotype was detected a few times. Written as DNA, the CDR3 is TGCAGTGCTAGAGTTCGGACGGATATGAACACTGAAGCTTTCTTT. Its translation: CSARVRTDMNTEAFF. This chain connects TRBV20-1 to TRBJ1-1; no clear D gene. The germline V and J ends were trimmed by 1 base and 0 bases, with 12 bases remaining between them. The CDR3 has 15 residues. Per germline, CDR1 DFQATT and CDR2 SNEGSKA (reference sequence).